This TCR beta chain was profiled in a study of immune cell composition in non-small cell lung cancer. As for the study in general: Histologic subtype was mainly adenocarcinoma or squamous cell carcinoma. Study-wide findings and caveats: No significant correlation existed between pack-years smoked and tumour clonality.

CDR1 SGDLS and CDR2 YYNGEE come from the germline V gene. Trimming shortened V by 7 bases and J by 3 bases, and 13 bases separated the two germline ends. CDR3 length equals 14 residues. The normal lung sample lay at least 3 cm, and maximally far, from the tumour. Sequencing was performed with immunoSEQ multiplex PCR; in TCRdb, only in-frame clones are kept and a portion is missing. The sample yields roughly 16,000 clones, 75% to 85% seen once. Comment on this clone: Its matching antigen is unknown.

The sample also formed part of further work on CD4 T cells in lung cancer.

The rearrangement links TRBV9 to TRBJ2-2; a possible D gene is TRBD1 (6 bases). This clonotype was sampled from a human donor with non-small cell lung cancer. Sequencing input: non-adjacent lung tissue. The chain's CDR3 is CASGRQADTGELFF. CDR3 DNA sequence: TGTGCCAGCGGACGACAGGCTGACACCGGGGAGCTGTTTTTT.